The 27 T cell receptor beta chains listed next were all sequenced from one sample in a study of T-cell reconstitution after alpha-beta-depleted transplantation in children. Unique molecular identifiers were built into the TCRbeta library. MiXCR, run by TCRdb on the PCR reads, gives a single entry per CDR3 protein. The data show about 240,000 distinct CDR3 sequences, more than 20% seen once. The specimen comprised PBMCs, sampled before TCRalphabeta/CD19-depleted stem cell transplant. The receptors were gathered from a girl aged 2-9 years with Fanconi anemia, due to receive a stem cell transplant.

This clonotype has just one count. For the CDR3, the DNA is TGCAGCGTTGACCCCTTGGCGGATGAGCAGTTCTTC. It is translated as CSVDPLADEQFF. This chain uses TRBV29-1 with TRBJ2-1; D gene unclear. The CDR3 contains 12 residues. V lost 3 bases to trimming and J lost 8 bases, with 11 bases between them. From germline, CDR1 is SQVTM and CDR2 ANQGSEA.

This chain links TRBV5-5 with TRBJ1-4; the D is unclear. Trimming stripped 4 bases from V and 10 bases from J, with 14 bases between. Per the germline V gene, CDR1 is SGHKS and CDR2 is YYEKEE (reference sequence). The CDR3 covers 13 residues. The CDR3 nucleotides read TGTGCCAGCAGCCTCAGACAAGACGGAAAACTGTTTTTT. The encoded protein is CASSLRQDGKLFF.

This clonotype was observed at least ten times. This sequence joins TRBV10-3 and TRBJ2-2; D gene uncertain. The CDR3 contains 15 residues. V lost 0 bases and J 1 base, leaving 6 bases between the germline ends. Germline values: CDR1 ENHRY, CDR2 SYGVKD. The CDR3: CAISESPGNTGELFF. CDR3 DNA: TGTGCCATCAGTGAGTCCCCCGGGAACACCGGGGAGCTGTTTTTT.

The rearrangement joins TRBV20-1 to TRBJ2-3; 9 bases agree with TRBD2. Per the germline V gene, CDR1 is DFQATT and CDR2 is SNEGSKA (reference sequence). CDR3 length: 14 amino acids. The V and J ends lost 4 bases and 4 bases, in that order; junction bases with no gene match: 6. As DNA, the CDR3 is TGCAGTGCTAACCTCGTAGCGGGAGCAGATACGCAGTATTTT. It encodes CSANLVAGADTQYF.

This clonotype has ten or more counts. The chain recombines TRBV20-1 with TRBJ2-3; no reliable D call. Per germline, CDR1 DFQATT and CDR2 SNEGSKA (reference sequence). Between the trimmed V and J ends, which lost 4 bases and 5 bases, there was a span of 13 bases. The CDR3 sequence is 13 residues long. Here the CDR3 reads CSATHGAIDTQYF. For the CDR3, the DNA is TGCAGTGCTACCCACGGAGCGATAGATACGCAGTATTTT.

This clonotype was recorded many times. The chain links TRBV29-1 to TRBJ2-1; unclear D gene. In germline, CDR1 is SQVTM, CDR2 ANQGSEA. The CDR3 contains 10 residues. Between the trimmed V and J ends, which lost 7 bases and 5 bases, there was a span of 6 bases. The CDR3 sequence: CSAGNNEQFF. The CDR3 DNA is TGCAGCGCTGGCAACAATGAGCAGTTCTTC.

This clonotype was picked up a small number of times. The rearrangement links TRBV6-5 to TRBJ1-3, with 11 bases aligning to TRBD1. The germline CDR1 and CDR2 sequences are MNHEY and SVGAGI. Unmatched junction bases numbered 1, after V lost 0 bases and J lost 0 bases. CDR3 size: 17 residues. The CDR3 reads CASSYSGTGGSGNTIYF. The CDR3 region has the DNA TGTGCCAGCAGTTACTCCGGGACAGGGGGCTCTGGAAACACCATATATTTT.

This clonotype has a count of ten or more. V and J are TRBV20-1 and TRBJ2-1, with unresolved D. In germline, CDR1 is DFQATT, CDR2 SNEGSKA (reference sequence). The V end was cut by 3 bases, the J end by 1 base, with 4 bases between. This CDR3 is 12 amino acids long. DNA of the CDR3: TGCAGTGCTAGCGAGTCCTACAATGAGCAGTTCTTC. This encodes CSASESYNEQFF.

This clonotype was observed many times. The gene calls are TRBV20-1 and TRBJ2-7, with TRBD2 identical over 10 bases. The CDR3 spans 14 residues. Unmatched junction bases numbered 7, after V lost 6 bases and J lost 2 bases. CDR1 and CDR2 (germline): DFQATT, SNEGSKA (reference sequence). The CDR3 sequence is CSATGLAVAYEQYF. CDR3 coding DNA: TGCAGTGCCACCGGACTAGCGGTTGCCTACGAGCAGTACTTC.

The V and J genes are TRBV20-1 and TRBJ2-7; TRBD2 matches at 9 bases. Germline CDR1 DFQATT, CDR2 SNEGSKA (reference sequence). With V trimmed by 0 bases and J by 3 bases, 6 bases remained unmatched. This CDR3 region has 15 residues. The CDR3 loop is CSARDPVAGDYEQYF. The CDR3 coding sequence is TGCAGTGCTAGAGATCCGGTAGCGGGAGACTACGAGCAGTACTTC.

This clonotype was seen a few times. V and J are TRBV20-1 and TRBJ1-2, with TRBD1 matching over 7 bases. V shed 1 base and J 3 bases; nucleotides not matched to a gene: 11. This CDR3 has 16 residues. CDR1 and CDR2 from the germline V gene are DFQATT and SNEGSKA (reference sequence). CDR3 region: CSARGFLGTEYYGYTF. The DNA of the CDR3 is TGCAGTGCTAGAGGGTTCCTCGGGACAGAATACTATGGCTACACCTTC.

As concerns this clonotype: The DNA is left out, because the CDR3 cannot be placed on it with certainty; the CDR3 is given as TCRdb lists it. The chain joins TRBV27 to TRBJ2-3; the table assigns TRBD2, which was not confirmed against the DNA. Germline V gene lookup returns CDR1 MNHEY and CDR2 SMNVEV (reference sequence). Including both end residues, the CDR3 is 16 amino acids long. The CDR3 sequence is CASSSSTSRSTDTQYF.

The chain couples TRBV7-8 to TRBJ2-6; possible D gene TRBD2, 6 bases. Trimming cost V 1 base and J 0 bases, with 10 bases left between them. The CDR3 runs 17 residues. The germline gives CDR1 SGHVS, CDR2 FQNEAQ. DNA for the CDR3: TGTGCCAGCAGCTTAGTGATCGGGAGCTCTGGGGCCAACGTCCTGACTTTC. Its protein is CASSLVIGSSGANVLTF. Complete variable domain (other parts from reference TRBV7-8 and TRBJ2-6): GAGVSQSPRYKVAKRGQDVALRCDPISGHVSLFWYQQALGQGPEFLTYFQNEAQLDKSGLPSDRFFAERPEGSVSTLKIQRTQQEDSAVYLCASSLVIGSSGANVLTFGAGSRLTVL.

This clonotype was seen repeatedly, ten times or more. The chain has TRBV29-1 and TRBJ2-2, with TRBD2 as a possible D gene (5 bases). The CDR3 is 13 residues long. Germline V lookup: CDR1 SQVTM, CDR2 ANQGSEA. Trimming removed 0 bases from V and 4 bases from J, with 6 bases in between. This CDR3 is CSVEDRGTGELFF. Written as DNA, the CDR3 is TGCAGCGTTGAAGATCGGGGCACCGGGGAGCTGTTTTTT.

This sequence joins TRBV11-2 and TRBJ1-4; D uncertain. Germline CDR1 reads SGHAT; CDR2 reads FQNNGV. Deletions cut 0 bases from V and 15 bases from J, with 14 bases between. The CDR3 extends over 13 amino acids. The CDR3: CASSLDPRLSVFF. Written as DNA, the CDR3 is TGTGCCAGCAGCTTAGATCCCCGGCTTTCGGTGTTTTTT.

The sample holds a few counts of this clonotype. The rearrangement joins TRBV20-1 to TRBJ2-1; 11 bases fit TRBD2. CDR1 is DFQATT, CDR2 SNEGSKA, per germline (reference sequence). The CDR3 loop spans 14 amino acids. J lost 9 bases, V lost 3 bases, and 7 bases had no gene match. The CDR3 protein is CSASSSGRRIEQFF. Written as DNA, the CDR3 is TGCAGTGCTAGTTCTAGCGGGAGGAGGATTGAGCAGTTCTTC.

The chain is built from TRBV9 and TRBJ2-7; 10 bases align to TRBD2. Germline V gene data show CDR1 as SGDLS and CDR2 as YYNGEE. The ends lost 0 bases at V and 5 bases at J; junction bases unmatched: 5. The CDR3 sequence is 15 residues long. This CDR3 is CASSVGSGGAHEQYF. DNA for the CDR3: TGTGCCAGCAGCGTAGGAAGCGGGGGGGCGCACGAGCAGTACTTC.

This clonotype was recorded many times. This chain links TRBV7-2 with TRBJ2-3, with D unclear. This CDR3 comprises 14 residues. V gave up 2 bases and J gave up 2 bases, with 8 bases separating them. Per the germline V gene, CDR1 is SGHTA and CDR2 is FQGNSA. CDR3 residues: CASSLSHSTDTQYF. The CDR3 DNA follows: TGTGCCAGCAGCTTATCTCATTCCACAGATACGCAGTATTTT. The whole variable domain, filled in from reference TRBV7-2 and TRBJ2-3, reads GAGVSQSPSNKVTEKGKDVELRCDPISGHTALYWYRQSLGQGLEFLIYFQGNSAPDKSGLPSDRFSAERTGGSVSTLTIQRTQQEDSAVYLCASSLSHSTDTQYFGPGTRLTVL.

The sample holds many counts of this clonotype. The rearrangement joins TRBV10-3 to TRBJ2-7; TRBD2 agrees at 11 bases. This CDR3 is built from 16 residues. J lost 0 bases, V lost 4 bases, and 5 bases had no gene match. Looked up from germline, CDR1 is ENHRY and CDR2 is SYGVKD. DNA for the CDR3: TGTGCCATCAGTGGACCGACTAGCGGGGTCTCCTACGAGCAGTACTTC. Residues: CAISGPTSGVSYEQYF.

In its sample, this clonotype was seen a few times. The rearrangement uses TRBV7-8 and TRBJ2-7; 7 nucleotides agree with TRBD1. The V and J ends lost 3 bases and 0 bases, in that order; junction bases with no gene match: 11. This CDR3 comprises 17 residues. Per germline, CDR1 SGHVS and CDR2 FQNEAQ. The CDR3 protein is CASSFHSGQINSYEQYF. In DNA, the CDR3 is TGTGCCAGCAGCTTCCACTCGGGACAGATCAACTCCTACGAGCAGTACTTC.

This chain joins TRBV14 and TRBJ2-1, with 10 bases identical to TRBD2. CDR3 length: 18 residues. The V gene's germline CDR1 is SGHDN and CDR2 FVKESK. V lost 0 bases to trimming and J lost 7 bases; unmatched junction nucleotides: 12. CDR3 in amino acids: CASSQDRLAGDYRNEQFF. The CDR3 DNA reads TGTGCCAGCAGCCAAGATCGGCTAGCGGGAGATTATAGGAATGAGCAGTTCTTC.

CDR3 bases: TGTGCCAGCAGTGTCTCCCTGGACAATCGTTACGAGCAGTACTTC. It specifies CASSVSLDNRYEQYF. The chain couples TRBV2 to TRBJ2-7; weak D call: TRBD1 (5 bases). CDR3 length equals 15 residues. V was cut by 4 bases and J by 4 bases, with 17 bases left in between. CDR1 and CDR2 from the germline V gene are SNHLY and FYNNEI.

The chain couples TRBV6-1 to TRBJ2-1, with D possibly matching TRBD1 (6 bases). The CDR3 has 15 residues. V shed 6 bases and J shed 7 bases, with 19 bases lying between them. Germline V gene lookup returns CDR1 MNHNS and CDR2 SASEGT. Here the CDR3 DNA reads TGTGCCAGCAGGCCCCCAGGGCTGAGGGGGAATGAGCAGTTCTTC. Protein product: CASRPPGLRGNEQFF.

The genes are TRBV28 and TRBJ2-3; a possible D gene is TRBD2 (5 bases). The CDR3 loop spans 14 amino acids. Germline assignment: CDR1 MDHEN and CDR2 SYDVKM. V lost 6 bases to trimming and J lost 2 bases, with 12 bases between them. The CDR3 nucleotides are TGTGCCAGCAGCTACCTCCGGGACACAGATACGCAGTATTTT. Its translation: CASSYLRDTDTQYF.

Many counts were recorded for this clonotype. V is TRBV29-1 and J is TRBJ2-1, with a possible D match to TRBD2 (5 bases). The germline V gene has CDR1 SQVTM and CDR2 ANQGSEA. This CDR3 comprises 12 residues. The ends were cut back, 6 bases at V and 4 bases at J, with 10 bases in the middle. Here the CDR3 reads CSVQEAYNEQFF. The CDR3 DNA follows: TGCAGCGTCCAGGAGGCTTACAATGAGCAGTTCTTC.

This clonotype was counted ten times or more. The chain combines TRBV29-1 with TRBJ2-2; D gene ambiguous. The CDR3 contains 12 residues. V dropped 4 bases and J dropped 4 bases, with 7 bases sitting between them. Germline CDR1 and CDR2: SQVTM and ANQGSEA. CDR3 nucleotide sequence: TGCAGCGTTGTCAGGTCCACCGGGGAGCTGTTTTTT. It codes for CSVVRSTGELFF.

This clonotype was seen ten or more times. The chain links TRBV29-1 to TRBJ2-3; possibly TRBD1 for D (6 bases). The germline CDR1 and CDR2 sequences are SQVTM and ANQGSEA. The CDR3 loop spans 16 amino acids. The V end was cut by 4 bases, the J end by 9 bases, with 26 bases between. Here the CDR3 DNA reads TGCAGCGTTGTGGACAGCACCTTACCGGCCCCGTGGACGCAGTATTTT. Residues: CSVVDSTLPAPWTQYF.